This T cell receptor (beta chain) is from a study of metastatic and nonmetastatic thyroid tumors. Study-level information: Across peripheral blood and tumor or nodule tissue samples taken from malignant and benign thyroid patients, the repertoires were compared with one another. Whole-study results and caveats: As reported, TCR beta diversity in blood and tumor was significantly higher in malignant thyroid tumors than in benign nodules.

This clone has a handful of counts. The antigen is unknown. Deletions cut 4 bases from V and 7 bases from J, with 11 bases between. The V gene's germline CDR1 is SNHLY and CDR2 FYNNEI. The CDR3 is 13 amino acids. Source study methods: A distant-metastasis classifier for papillary thyroid cancer was built using CDR3 differences across clinicopathological groups. TCRdb re-called the PCR reads through MiXCR. The V and J calls come from TCRdb's annotation, not from the publication. Of 25,000 to 40,000 clones in the sample, roughly 20% were seen once. None of the patients had undergone any treatment ahead of thyroid surgery.

The sample comprised blood. This chain links TRBV2 with TRBJ1-5; D unclear. The TCR was taken from a female donor with papillary thyroid cancer or a benign thyroid nodule (not recorded which). Some clones in this sample may be carry-over from other donors' samples. The CDR3 sequence is CASSVMGQQPQHF. CDR3 nucleotide sequence: TGTGCCAGCAGTGTAATGGGCCAGCAGCCCCAGCATTTT. Full variable domain (missing parts from reference TRBV2 and TRBJ1-5): EPEVTQTPSHQVTQMGQEVILRCVPISNHLYFYWYRQILGQKVEFLVSFYNNEISEKSEIFDDQFSVERPDGSNFTLKIRSTKLEDSAMYFCASSVMGQQPQHFGDGTRLSIL.